The 4 T cell receptor beta chains listed next were all sequenced from one sample in a study of cytomegalovirus exposure and HLA in healthy donors (dated by TCRdb to between 2016 and 2019). The library was built by means of the immunoSEQ multiplex PCR assay. The multiplex PCR relied on a mix of 60 forward primers for TCR Vbeta segments and 13 reverse primers for TCR Jbeta segments. What TCRdb holds here is the immuneACCESS table cut down to in-frame rearrangements. Part of the clones is not present; checked against another copy, under half of the missing clones reflect an unresolved V gene, and the others are unexplained. For this sample there are some 140,000 clones; 77% appear just once. The ten most abundant clones make up around 2% of the sample. Sequencing was done on a sample of PBMCs. Receptors originate from a man between 25 and 39 years old in good health and CMV-seronegative.

The gene calls are TRBV7-9 and TRBJ2-3; TRBD2 matches 10 bases. CDR1 is SEHNR and CDR2 is FQNEAQ in the germline V gene (reference sequence). CDR3 length: 15 amino acids. J gave up 7 bases and V 4 bases, and 8 bases lay outside the gene matches. The CDR3 spells CASSSGLAGEYTQYF. CDR3 sequence (DNA): TGTGCCAGCAGCTCGGGGCTAGCGGGAGAATATACGCAGTATTTT.

The V and J genes are TRBV19 and TRBJ2-5; TRBD2 matches 8 bases. Germline V gene sequence: CDR1 LNHDA, CDR2 SQIVND (reference sequence). V shed 5 bases and J 5 bases; nucleotides not matched to a gene: 7. This CDR3 has 14 residues. CDR3 sequence: CASSPSGSGETQYF. In DNA, the CDR3 is TGTGCCAGTAGTCCAAGCGGGAGCGGCGAGACCCAGTACTTC. The variable domain in full, completed from reference TRBV19 and TRBJ2-5, reads DGGITQSPKYLFRKEGQNVTLSCEQNLNHDAMYWYRQDPGQGLRLIYYSQIVNDFQKGDIAEGYSVSREKKESFPLTVTSAQKNPTAFYLCASSPSGSGETQYFGPGTRLLVL.

The J gene is TRBJ2-1, the V gene TRBV6-5, with 12 bases fitting TRBD2. After removal of 6 bases from V and 4 bases from J, the junction contained 4 bases not matched to a gene. Germline CDR1 and CDR2: MNHEY and SVGAGI. The CDR3 spans 15 residues. The CDR3 region is CASSHGLAGYNEQFF. CDR3 nucleotides: TGTGCCAGCAGCCATGGACTAGCGGGGTACAATGAGCAGTTCTTC.

J is TRBJ2-1 and V is TRBV28; 7 nucleotides match TRBD1. This CDR3 comprises 11 residues. CDR1 and CDR2 (germline): MDHEN, SYDVKM. The V and J ends lost 8 bases and 8 bases, in that order; junction bases with no gene match: 3. The CDR3 DNA reads TGTGCCAGCCGACAGGGTGATGAGCAGTTCTTC. This encodes CASRQGDEQFF.